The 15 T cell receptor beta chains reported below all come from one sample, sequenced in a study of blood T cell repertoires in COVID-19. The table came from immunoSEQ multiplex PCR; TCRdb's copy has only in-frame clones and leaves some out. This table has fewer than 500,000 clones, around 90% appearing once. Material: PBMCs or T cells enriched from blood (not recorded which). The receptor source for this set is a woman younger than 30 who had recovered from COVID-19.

CDR3 sequence reads: CATSDLMGSEQYF. CDR3 DNA sequence: TGTGCCACCAGTGATTTGATGGGGAGCGAGCAGTACTTC. This chain uses TRBV24-1 with TRBJ2-7; D perhaps matches TRBD2 (5 bases). The germline gives CDR1 KGHDR, CDR2 SFDVKD. There are 13 residues in the CDR3. Trimming left V 0 bases short and J 6 bases short, with 8 bases between.

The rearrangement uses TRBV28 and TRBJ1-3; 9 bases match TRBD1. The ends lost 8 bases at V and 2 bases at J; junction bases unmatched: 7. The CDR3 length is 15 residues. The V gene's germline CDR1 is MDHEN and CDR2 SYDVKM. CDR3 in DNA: TGTGCCAGCGGGGGGACAGGGCAGCCTGGAAACACCATATATTTT. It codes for CASGGTGQPGNTIYF.

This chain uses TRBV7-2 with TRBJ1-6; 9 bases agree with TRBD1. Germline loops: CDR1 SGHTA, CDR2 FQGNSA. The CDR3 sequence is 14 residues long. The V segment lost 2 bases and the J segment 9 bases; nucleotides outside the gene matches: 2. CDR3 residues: CASSLTGGGSPLHF. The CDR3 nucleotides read TGTGCCAGCAGCTTAACAGGGGGCGGTTCACCCCTCCACTTT.

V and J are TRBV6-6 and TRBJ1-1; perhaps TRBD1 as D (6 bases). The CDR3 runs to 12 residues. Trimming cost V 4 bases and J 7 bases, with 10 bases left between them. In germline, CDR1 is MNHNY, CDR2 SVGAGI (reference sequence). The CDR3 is CASSSQGLEAFF. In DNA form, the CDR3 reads TGTGCCAGCAGTTCTCAGGGGCTTGAAGCTTTCTTT.

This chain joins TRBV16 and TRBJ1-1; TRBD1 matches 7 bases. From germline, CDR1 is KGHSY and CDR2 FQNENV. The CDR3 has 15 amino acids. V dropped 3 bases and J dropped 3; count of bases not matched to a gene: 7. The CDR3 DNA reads TGTGCCAGCAGCCAGAAGGGGACAGAAGACACTGAAGCTTTCTTT. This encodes CASSQKGTEDTEAFF. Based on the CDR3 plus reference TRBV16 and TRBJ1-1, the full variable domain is GEEVAQTPKHLVRGEGQKAKLYCAPIKGHSYVFWYQQVLKNEFKFLISFQNENVFDETGMPKERFSAKCLPNSPCSLEIQATKLEDSAVYFCASSQKGTEDTEAFFGQGTRLTVV.

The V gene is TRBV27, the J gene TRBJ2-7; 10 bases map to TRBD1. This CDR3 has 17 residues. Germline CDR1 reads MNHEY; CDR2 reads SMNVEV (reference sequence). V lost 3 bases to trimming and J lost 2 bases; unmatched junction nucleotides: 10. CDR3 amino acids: CASSLSLRQGAPYEQYF. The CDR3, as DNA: TGTGCCAGCAGTTTGTCACTAAGACAGGGGGCTCCCTACGAGCAGTACTTC.

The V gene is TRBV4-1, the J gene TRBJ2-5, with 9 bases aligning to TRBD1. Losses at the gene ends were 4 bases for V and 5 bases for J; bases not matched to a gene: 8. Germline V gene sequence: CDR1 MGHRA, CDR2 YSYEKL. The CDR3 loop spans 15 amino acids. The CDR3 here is CASSPTGTGSETQYF. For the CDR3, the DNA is TGCGCCAGCAGCCCAACCGGGACAGGGTCCGAGACCCAGTACTTC.

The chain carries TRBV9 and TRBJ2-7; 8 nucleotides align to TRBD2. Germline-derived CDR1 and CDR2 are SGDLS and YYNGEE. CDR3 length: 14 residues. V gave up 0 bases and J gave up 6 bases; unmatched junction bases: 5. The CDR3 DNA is TGTGCCAGCAGCGTAGGGGGACTAGGAAGCGAGCAGTACTTC. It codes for CASSVGGLGSEQYF.

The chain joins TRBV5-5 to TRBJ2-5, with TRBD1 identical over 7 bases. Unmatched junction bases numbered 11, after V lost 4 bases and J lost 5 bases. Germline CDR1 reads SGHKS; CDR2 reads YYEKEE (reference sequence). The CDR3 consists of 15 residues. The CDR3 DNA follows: TGTGCCAGCAGCCTAGAGACAGGGAAAGGGGAGACCCAGTACTTC. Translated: CASSLETGKGETQYF.

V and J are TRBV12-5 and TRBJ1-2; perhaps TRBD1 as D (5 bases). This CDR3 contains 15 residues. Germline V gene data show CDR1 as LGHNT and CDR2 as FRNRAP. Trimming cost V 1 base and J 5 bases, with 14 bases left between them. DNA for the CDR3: TGTGCTAGTGGTTTGGGGGCCCAGGGTTTTTATGGCTACACCTTC. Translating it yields CASGLGAQGFYGYTF.

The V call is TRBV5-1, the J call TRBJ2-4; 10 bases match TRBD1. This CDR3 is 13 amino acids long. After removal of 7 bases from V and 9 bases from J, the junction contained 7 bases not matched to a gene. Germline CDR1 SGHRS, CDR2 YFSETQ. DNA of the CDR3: TGCGCCAGCGGGACAGGGGAAAGAGCCATTCAGTACTTC. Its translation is CASGTGERAIQYF.

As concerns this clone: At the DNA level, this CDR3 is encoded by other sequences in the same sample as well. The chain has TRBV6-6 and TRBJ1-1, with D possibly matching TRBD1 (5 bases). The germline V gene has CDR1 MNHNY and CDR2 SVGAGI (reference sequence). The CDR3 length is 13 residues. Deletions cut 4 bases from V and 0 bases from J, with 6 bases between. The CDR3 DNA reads TGTGCCAGCAGTTTGACAGTGAACACTGAAGCTTTCTTT. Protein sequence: CASSLTVNTEAFF.

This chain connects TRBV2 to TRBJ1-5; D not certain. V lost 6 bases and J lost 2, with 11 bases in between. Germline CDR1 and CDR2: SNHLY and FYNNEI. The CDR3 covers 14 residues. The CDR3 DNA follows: TGTGCCAGCAGCACAGCATGGGGCAATCAGCCCCAGCATTTT. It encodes CASSTAWGNQPQHF.

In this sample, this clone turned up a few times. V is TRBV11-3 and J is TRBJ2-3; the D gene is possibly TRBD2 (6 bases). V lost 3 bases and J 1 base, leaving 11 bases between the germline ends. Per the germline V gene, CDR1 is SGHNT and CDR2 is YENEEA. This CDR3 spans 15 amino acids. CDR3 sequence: CASSLDGRRTDTQYF. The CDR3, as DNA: TGTGCCAGCAGCTTGGACGGGAGACGCACAGATACGCAGTATTTT.

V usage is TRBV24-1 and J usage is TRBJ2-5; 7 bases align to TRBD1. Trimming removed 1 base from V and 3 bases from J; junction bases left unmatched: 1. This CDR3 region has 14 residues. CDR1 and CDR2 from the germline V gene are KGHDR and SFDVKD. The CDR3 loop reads CATSDFGQEETQYF. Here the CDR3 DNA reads TGTGCCACCAGTGATTTTGGACAGGAAGAGACCCAGTACTTC.